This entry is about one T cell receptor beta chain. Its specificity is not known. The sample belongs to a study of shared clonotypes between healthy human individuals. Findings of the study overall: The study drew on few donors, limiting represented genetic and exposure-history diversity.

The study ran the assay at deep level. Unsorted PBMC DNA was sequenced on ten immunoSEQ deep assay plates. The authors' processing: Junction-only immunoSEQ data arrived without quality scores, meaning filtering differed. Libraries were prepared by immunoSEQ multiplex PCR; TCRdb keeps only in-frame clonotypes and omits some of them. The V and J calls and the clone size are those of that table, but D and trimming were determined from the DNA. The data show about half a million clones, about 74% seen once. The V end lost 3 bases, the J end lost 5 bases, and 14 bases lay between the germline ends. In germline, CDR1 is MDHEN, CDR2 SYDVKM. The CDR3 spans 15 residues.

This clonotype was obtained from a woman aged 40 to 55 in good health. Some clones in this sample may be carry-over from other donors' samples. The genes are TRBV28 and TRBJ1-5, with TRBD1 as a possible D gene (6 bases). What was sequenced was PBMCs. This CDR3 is CASSFFGRGYQPQHF. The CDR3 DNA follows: TGTGCCAGCAGTTTTTTTGGCAGGGGATATCAGCCCCAGCATTTT.